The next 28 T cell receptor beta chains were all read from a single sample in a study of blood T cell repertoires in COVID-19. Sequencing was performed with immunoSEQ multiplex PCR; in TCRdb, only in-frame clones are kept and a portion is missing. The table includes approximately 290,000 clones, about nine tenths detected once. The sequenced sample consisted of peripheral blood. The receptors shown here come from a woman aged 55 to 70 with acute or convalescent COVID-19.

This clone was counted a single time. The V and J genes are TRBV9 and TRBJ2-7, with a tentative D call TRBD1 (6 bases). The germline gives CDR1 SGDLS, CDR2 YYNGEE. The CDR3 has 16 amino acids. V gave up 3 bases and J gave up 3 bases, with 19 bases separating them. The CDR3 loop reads CASSGGLVAPYYEQYF. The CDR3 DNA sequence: TGTGCCAGCAGCGGGGGGCTCGTGGCACCTTACTACGAGCAGTACTTC.

The CDR3 protein is CASSLDAQGRYGYTF. CDR3 DNA: TGTGCCAGCAGTTTAGACGCTCAGGGCCGCTATGGCTACACCTTC. The J gene is TRBJ1-2, the V gene TRBV28, with D possibly being TRBD1 (5 bases). Germline loops: CDR1 MDHEN, CDR2 SYDVKM. The V and J ends lost 2 bases and 4 bases respectively, with 14 bases between them. The CDR3 has 15 amino acids.

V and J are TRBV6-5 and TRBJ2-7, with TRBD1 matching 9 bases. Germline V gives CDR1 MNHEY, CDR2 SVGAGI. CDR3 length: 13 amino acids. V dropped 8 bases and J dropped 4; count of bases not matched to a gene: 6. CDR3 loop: CASSGTGRYEQYF. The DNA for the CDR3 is TGTGCCAGCTCTGGGACAGGGCGTTACGAGCAGTACTTC.

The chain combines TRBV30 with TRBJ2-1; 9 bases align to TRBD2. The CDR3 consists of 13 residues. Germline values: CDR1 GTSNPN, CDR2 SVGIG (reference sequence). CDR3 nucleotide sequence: TGTGCGGTAGCGGGAGCAACCGGGGATGAGCAGTTCTTC. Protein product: CAVAGATGDEQFF.

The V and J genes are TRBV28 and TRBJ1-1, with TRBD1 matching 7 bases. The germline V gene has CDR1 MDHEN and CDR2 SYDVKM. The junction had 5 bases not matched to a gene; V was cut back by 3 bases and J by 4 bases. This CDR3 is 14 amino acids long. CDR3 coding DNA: TGTGCCAGCAGTTTGACAGGGTGGGCCACTGAAGCTTTCTTT. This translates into CASSLTGWATEAFF. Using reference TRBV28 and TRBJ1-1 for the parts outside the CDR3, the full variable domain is DVKVTQSSRYLVKRTGEKVFLECVQDMDHENMFWYRQDPGLGLRLIYFSYDVKMKEKGDIPEGYSVSREKKERFSLILESASTNQTSMYLCASSLTGWATEAFFGQGTRLTVV.

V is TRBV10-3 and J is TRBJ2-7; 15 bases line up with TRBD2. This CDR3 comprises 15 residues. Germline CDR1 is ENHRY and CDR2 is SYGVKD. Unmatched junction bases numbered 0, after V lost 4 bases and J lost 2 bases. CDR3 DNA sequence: TGTGCCATCAGTGGGACTAGCGGGAGGGCCTACGAGCAGTACTTC. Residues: CAISGTSGRAYEQYF.

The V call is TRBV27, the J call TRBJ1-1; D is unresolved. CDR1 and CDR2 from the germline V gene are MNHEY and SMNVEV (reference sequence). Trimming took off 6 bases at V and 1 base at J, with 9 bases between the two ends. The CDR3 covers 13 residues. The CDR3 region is CASRPLRNTEAFF. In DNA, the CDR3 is TGTGCCAGCAGGCCTCTGAGGAACACTGAAGCTTTCTTT.

This chain's CDR3 is CASSATGIQPQHF. For the CDR3, the DNA is TGTGCCAGCAGCGCAACAGGGATTCAGCCCCAGCATTTT. The rearrangement joins TRBV9 to TRBJ1-5; possibly TRBD1 for D (6 bases). The V gene's germline CDR1 is SGDLS and CDR2 YYNGEE. The V and J ends lost 3 bases and 6 bases respectively, with 10 bases between them. This CDR3 spans 13 amino acids.

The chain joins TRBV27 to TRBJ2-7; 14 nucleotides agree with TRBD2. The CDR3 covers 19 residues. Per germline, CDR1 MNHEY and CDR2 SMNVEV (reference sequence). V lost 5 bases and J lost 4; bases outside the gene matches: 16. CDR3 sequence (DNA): TGTGCCAGCAGTCCCACACCCCCACGGACTAGCGGGAGGAGGTACGAGCAGTACTTC. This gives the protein CASSPTPPRTSGRRYEQYF.

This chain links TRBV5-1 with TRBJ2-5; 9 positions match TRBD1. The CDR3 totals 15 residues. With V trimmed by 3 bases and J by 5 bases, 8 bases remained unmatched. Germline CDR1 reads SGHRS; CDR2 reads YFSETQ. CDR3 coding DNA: TGCGCCAGCAGCTGGGGACAGGGTGGTCGGGAGACCCAGTACTTC. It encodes CASSWGQGGRETQYF.

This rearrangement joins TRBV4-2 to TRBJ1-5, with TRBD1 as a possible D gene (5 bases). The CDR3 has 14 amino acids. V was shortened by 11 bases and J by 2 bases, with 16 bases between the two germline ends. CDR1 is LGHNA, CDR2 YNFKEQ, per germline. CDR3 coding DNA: TGTGCCTGGGGACGGGAGGGTTGCAATCAGCCCCAGCATTTT. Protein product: CAWGREGCNQPQHF.

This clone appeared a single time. The DNA for the CDR3 is TGTGCCAGTGGGTGGGAGGGTAGCAATCAGCCCCAGCATTTT. Its translation: CASGWEGSNQPQHF. The chain employs TRBV28 and TRBJ1-5; no reliable D call. This CDR3 is 14 amino acids long. Germline V gene lookup returns CDR1 MDHEN and CDR2 SYDVKM. V was trimmed by 9 bases and J by 0 bases, leaving 12 bases between them.

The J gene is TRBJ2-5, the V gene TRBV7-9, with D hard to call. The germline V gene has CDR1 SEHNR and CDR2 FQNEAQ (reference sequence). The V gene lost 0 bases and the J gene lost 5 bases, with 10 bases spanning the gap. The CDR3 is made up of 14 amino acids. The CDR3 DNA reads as TGTGCCAGCAGCTTAGCGTTCAAGACTGAGACCCAGTACTTC. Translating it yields CASSLAFKTETQYF.

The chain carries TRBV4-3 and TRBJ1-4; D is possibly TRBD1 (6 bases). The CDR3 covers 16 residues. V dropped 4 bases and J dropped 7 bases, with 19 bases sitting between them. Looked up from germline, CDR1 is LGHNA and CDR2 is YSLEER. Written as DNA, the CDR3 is TGCGCCAGCAGCCGGGGAGGGGGGATAGTTCGTGAAAAACTGTTTTTT. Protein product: CASSRGGGIVREKLFF.

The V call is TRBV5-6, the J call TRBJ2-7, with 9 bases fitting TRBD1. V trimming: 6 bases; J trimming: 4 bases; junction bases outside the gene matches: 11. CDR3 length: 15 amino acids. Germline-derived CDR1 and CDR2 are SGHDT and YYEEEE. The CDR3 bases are TGTGCCAGCATCTCGGGGACAGGGAGGGATTACGAGCAGTACTTC. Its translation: CASISGTGRDYEQYF.

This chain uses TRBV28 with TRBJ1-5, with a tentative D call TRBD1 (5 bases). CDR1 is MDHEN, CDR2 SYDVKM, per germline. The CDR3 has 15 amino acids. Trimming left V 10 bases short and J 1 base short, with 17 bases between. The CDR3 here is CATTSGGLSNQPQHF. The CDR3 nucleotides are TGTGCCACCACTTCGGGGGGGTTGAGCAATCAGCCCCAGCATTTT.

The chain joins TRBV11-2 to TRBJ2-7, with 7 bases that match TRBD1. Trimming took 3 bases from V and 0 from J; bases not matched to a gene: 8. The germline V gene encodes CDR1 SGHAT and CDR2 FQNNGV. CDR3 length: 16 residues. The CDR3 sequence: CASSFTVSGGSYEQYF. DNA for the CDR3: TGTGCCAGCAGCTTCACGGTTTCAGGGGGCTCCTACGAGCAGTACTTC.

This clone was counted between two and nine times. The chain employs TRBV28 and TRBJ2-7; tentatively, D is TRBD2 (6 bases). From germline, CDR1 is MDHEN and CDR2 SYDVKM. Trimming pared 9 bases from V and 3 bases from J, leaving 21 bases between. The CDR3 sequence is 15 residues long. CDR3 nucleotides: TGTGCCAGTCGAATGGGATCTAGCGCCAACTACGAGCAGTACTTC. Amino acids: CASRMGSSANYEQYF.

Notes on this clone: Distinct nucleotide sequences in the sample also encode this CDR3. CDR3 in DNA: TGTGCCAGCAGGGACGGACTAGCGGGAGTCACTGGGGAGCTGTTTTTT. It specifies CASRDGLAGVTGELFF. The rearrangement uses TRBV28 and TRBJ2-2; 13 bases line up with TRBD2. The CDR3 consists of 16 residues. Germline lookup yields CDR1 MDHEN and CDR2 SYDVKM. J lost 8 bases, V lost 6 bases, and 9 bases had no gene match.

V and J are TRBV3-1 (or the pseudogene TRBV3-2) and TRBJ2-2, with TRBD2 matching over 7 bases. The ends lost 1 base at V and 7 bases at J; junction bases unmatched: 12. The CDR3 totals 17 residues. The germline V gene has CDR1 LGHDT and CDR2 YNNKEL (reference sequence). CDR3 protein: CASSQGILAVEVGELFF. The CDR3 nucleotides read TGTGCCAGCAGCCAAGGGATTCTAGCGGTTGAAGTCGGGGAGCTGTTTTTT.

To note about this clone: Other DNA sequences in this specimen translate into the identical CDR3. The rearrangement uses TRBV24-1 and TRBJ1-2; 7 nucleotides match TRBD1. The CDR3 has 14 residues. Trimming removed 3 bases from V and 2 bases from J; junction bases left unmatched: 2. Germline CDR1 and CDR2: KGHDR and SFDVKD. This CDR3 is CATSDPGQNYGYTF. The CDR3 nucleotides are TGTGCCACCAGTGATCCGGGACAGAACTATGGCTACACCTTC.

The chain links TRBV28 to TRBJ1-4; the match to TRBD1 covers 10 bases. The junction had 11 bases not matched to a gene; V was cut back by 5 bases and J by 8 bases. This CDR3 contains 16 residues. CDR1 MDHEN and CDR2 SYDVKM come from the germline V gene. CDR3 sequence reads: CASSARQGAGLEKLFF. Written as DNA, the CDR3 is TGTGCCAGCAGTGCCCGACAGGGGGCGGGGTTGGAAAAACTGTTTTTT.

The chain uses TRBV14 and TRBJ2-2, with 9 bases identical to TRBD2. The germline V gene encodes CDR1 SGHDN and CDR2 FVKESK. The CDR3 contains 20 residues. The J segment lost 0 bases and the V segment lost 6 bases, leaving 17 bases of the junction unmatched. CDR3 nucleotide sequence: TGTGCCAGCAGTAATCATCAGATTGTAACTAGCGGGCCGAACACCGGGGAGCTGTTTTTT. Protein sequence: CASSNHQIVTSGPNTGELFF.

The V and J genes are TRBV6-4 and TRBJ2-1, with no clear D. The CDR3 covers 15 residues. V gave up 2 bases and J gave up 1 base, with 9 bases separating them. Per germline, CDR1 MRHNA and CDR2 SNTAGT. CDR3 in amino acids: CASSDQAGSYNEQFF. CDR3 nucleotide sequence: TGTGCCAGCAGTGACCAGGCAGGTTCCTACAATGAGCAGTTCTTC.

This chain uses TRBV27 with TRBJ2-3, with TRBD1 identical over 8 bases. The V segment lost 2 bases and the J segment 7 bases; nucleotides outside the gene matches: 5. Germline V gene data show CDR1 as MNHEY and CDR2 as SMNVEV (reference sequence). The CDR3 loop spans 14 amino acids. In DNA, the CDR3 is TGTGCCAGCAGTTTAGGCAGGGGGCCATATACGCAGTATTTT. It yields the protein CASSLGRGPYTQYF.

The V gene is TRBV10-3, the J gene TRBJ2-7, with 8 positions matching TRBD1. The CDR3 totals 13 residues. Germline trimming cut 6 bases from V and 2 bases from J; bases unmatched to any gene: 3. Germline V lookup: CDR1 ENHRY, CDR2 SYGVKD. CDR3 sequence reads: CAIRDRGAYEQYF. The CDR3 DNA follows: TGTGCCATCAGAGACAGGGGAGCCTACGAGCAGTACTTC.

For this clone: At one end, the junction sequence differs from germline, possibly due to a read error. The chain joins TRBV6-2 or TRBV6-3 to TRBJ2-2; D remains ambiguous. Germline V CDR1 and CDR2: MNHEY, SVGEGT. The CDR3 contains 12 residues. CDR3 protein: CASSTNTRELFF. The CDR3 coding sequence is TGTGCCAGCAGTACGAACACCCGGGAGCTGTTTTTT.

CDR3: CASSPWVPAGADYNEQFF. In DNA, the CDR3 is TGTGCCAGTAGCCCCTGGGTTCCAGCAGGGGCCGACTACAATGAGCAGTTCTTC. The V gene is TRBV19, the J gene TRBJ2-1, with a possible D match to TRBD1 (6 bases). This CDR3 comprises 18 residues. V was shortened by 6 bases and J by 3 bases, with 24 bases between the two germline ends. Germline V gene lookup returns CDR1 LNHDA and CDR2 SQIVND (reference sequence).